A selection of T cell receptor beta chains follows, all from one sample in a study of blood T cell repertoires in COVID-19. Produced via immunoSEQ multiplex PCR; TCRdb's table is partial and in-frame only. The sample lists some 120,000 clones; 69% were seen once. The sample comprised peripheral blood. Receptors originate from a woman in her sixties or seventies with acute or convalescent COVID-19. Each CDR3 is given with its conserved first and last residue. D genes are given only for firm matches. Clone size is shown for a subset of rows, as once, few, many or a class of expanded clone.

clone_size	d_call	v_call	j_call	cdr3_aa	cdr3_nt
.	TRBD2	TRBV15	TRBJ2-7	CATSRGMGLAYEQYF	TGTGCCACCAGCAGAGGTATGGGACTAGCTTACGAGCAGTACTTC
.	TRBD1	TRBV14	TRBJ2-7	CASSRGQSPYF	TGTGCCAGCAGCCGGGGACAGTCCCCGTACTTC
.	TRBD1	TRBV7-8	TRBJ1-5	CASSPGTAVLNQPQHF	TGTGCCAGCAGCCCAGGGACAGCGGTCCTCAATCAGCCCCAGCATTTT
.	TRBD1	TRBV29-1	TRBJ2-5	CSVERGQGAGETQYF	TGCAGCGTTGAGAGGGGACAGGGGGCTGGAGAGACCCAGTACTTC
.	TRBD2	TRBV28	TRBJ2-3	CASISGGLAGGGTDTQYF	TGTGCCAGCATTTCAGGGGGACTAGCGGGAGGGGGCACAGATACGCAGTATTTT
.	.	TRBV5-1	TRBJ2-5	CASSLRPAGRETQYF	TGCGCCAGCAGCTTGAGGCCGGCAGGGAGGGAGACCCAGTACTTC
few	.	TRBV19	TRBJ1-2	CASSQAGTNYGYTF	TGTGCCAGTAGTCAGGCAGGAACGAACTATGGCTACACCTTC
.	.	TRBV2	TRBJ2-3	CASGGSLTDTQYF	TGTGCCAGCGGGGGGTCCCTCACAGATACGCAGTATTTT
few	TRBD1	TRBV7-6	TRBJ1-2	CASSSGQARGGYTF	TGTGCCAGCAGCTCGGGACAGGCCCGGGGTGGCTACACCTTC
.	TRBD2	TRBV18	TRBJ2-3	CAGCSSGAYTDTQYF	TGTGCCGGGTGTTCAAGCGGGGCATACACAGATACGCAGTATTTT
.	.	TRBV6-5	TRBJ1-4	CASSYERNEKLFF	TGTGCCAGCAGTTACGAGAGAAATGAAAAACTGTTTTTT
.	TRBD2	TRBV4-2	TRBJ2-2	CASRGLAGITGELFF	TGTGCCAGCAGGGGACTAGCGGGAATTACCGGGGAGCTGTTTTTT
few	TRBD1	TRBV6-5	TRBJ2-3	CASVRDRYLSDTQYF	TGTGCCAGCGTAAGGGACAGATACCTTTCAGATACGCAGTATTTT
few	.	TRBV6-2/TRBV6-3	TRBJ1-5	CASSFDRHQPQHF	TGTGCCAGCAGTTTTGACAGGCATCAGCCCCAGCATTTT
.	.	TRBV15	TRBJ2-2	CATSRDGENTGELFF	TGTGCCACCAGCAGAGACGGGGAGAACACCGGGGAGCTGTTTTTT
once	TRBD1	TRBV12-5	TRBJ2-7	CASGRTTGEGYEQYF	TGTGCTAGTGGCCGAACGACAGGGGAAGGCTACGAGCAGTACTTC
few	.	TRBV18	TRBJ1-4	CASSPSQTGLNEKLFF	TGTGCCAGCTCACCCTCTCAGACGGGACTTAATGAAAAACTGTTTTTT
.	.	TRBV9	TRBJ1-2	CASSEYQQGPRGGYTF	TGTGCCAGCAGCGAGTACCAGCAGGGGCCTAGGGGAGGCTACACCTTC
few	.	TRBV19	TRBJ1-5	CASSITQVLNQPQHF	TGTGCCAGTAGTATCACTCAGGTGCTCAATCAGCCCCAGCATTTT
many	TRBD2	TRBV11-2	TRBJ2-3	CASSPSAGGSTDTQYF	TGTGCCAGCAGCCCCTCGGCGGGAGGGTCCACAGATACGCAGTATTTT
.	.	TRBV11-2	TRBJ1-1	CASSFRGGTEAFF	TGTGCCAGCAGCTTTAGGGGGGGAACTGAAGCTTTCTTT
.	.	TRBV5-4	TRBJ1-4	CASSFRTREKLFF	TGTGCCAGCAGCTTCAGGACTCGTGAAAAACTGTTTTTT
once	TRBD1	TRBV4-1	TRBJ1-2	CASSQDPSGQGRRGYTF	TGCGCCAGCAGCCAAGATCCCTCTGGACAGGGGAGACGAGGCTACACCTTC
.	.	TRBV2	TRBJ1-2	CASSRGGANYGYTF	TGTGCCAGCAGCCGGGGGGGAGCTAACTATGGCTACACCTTC
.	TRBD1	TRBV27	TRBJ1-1	CASSPLRTGGLGTEAFF	TGTGCCAGCAGTCCGCTAAGGACAGGGGGCTTGGGCACTGAAGCTTTCTTT
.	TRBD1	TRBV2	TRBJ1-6	CASSLDRVSSYNSPLHF	TGTGCCAGCAGTCTGGACAGGGTGAGCTCCTATAATTCACCCCTCCACTTT
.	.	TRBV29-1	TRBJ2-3	CSVGEALGPQYF	TGCAGCGTGGGGGAGGCCCTGGGGCCGCAGTATTTT
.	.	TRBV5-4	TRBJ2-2	CASTQGSGELFF	TGTGCCAGCACCCAGGGGTCCGGGGAGCTGTTTTTT
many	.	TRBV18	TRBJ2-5	CASSPSVSETQYF	TGTGCCAGCTCACCCTCGGTCTCGGAGACCCAGTACTTC
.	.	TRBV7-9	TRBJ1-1	CASSLLLGSEAFF	TGTGCCAGCAGCTTACTTCTCGGGTCTGAAGCTTTCTTT
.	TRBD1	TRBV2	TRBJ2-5	CASIREGGLETQYF	TGTGCCAGCATTCGAGAAGGGGGCCTAGAGACCCAGTACTTC
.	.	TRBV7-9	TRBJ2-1	CASSQGVNEQFF	TGTGCCAGCAGCCAGGGTGTTAATGAGCAGTTCTTC
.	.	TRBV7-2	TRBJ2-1	CASSLAEATYNEQFF	TGTGCCAGCAGCTTAGCAGAGGCCACCTACAATGAGCAGTTCTTC
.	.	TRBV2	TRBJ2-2	CASSGRRSGELFF	TGTGCCAGCAGTGGTAGGCGGTCCGGGGAGCTGTTTTTT
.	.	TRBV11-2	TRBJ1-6	CASSLSPVGGGGSPLHF	TGTGCCAGCAGCTTATCCCCCGTCGGGGGTGGAGGTTCACCCCTCCACTTT
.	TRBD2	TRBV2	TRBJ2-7	CASSDSGGYEQYF	TGTGCCAGCAGTGACTCGGGGGGCTACGAGCAGTACTTC
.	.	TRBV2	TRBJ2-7	CACLRGPYEQYF	TGTGCCTGCCTTAGAGGGCCCTACGAGCAGTACTTC
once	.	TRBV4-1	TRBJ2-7	CASSQGGVGGHYEQYF	TGCGCCAGCAGCCAAGGAGGGGTAGGGGGACACTACGAGCAGTACTTC
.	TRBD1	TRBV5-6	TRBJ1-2	CASSLVAGGHYGYTF	TGTGCCAGCAGCTTGGTGGCAGGGGGGCACTATGGCTACACCTTC
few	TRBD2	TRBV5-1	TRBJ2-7	CASSLAWSGTSRGRPYEQYF	TGCGCCAGCAGCTTGGCTTGGTCGGGGACTAGTCGAGGAAGGCCCTACGAGCAGTACTTC
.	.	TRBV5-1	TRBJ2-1	CASSFVVNEQFF	TGCGCCAGCAGCTTCGTAGTCAATGAGCAGTTCTTC
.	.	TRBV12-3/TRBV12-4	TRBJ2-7	CASSLGLAYEQYF	TGTGCCAGCAGTTTAGGACTAGCCTACGAGCAGTACTTC
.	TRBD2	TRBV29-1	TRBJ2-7	CSTGLAGAGEQYF	TGCAGCACAGGACTAGCGGGAGCGGGGGAGCAGTACTTC
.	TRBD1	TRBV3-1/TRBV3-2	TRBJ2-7	CASSLRTGAGEQYF	TGTGCCAGCAGCCTCCGGACAGGGGCGGGAGAGCAGTACTTC
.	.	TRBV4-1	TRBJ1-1	CASNSLTRRTEAFF	TGCGCCAGCAACTCATTGACTAGAAGGACTGAAGCTTTCTTT
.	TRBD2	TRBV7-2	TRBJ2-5	CASSHRLAGRAETQYF	TGTGCCAGCAGCCATCGACTAGCGGGGAGAGCGGAGACCCAGTACTTC
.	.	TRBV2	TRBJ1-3	CASRSGEAGNTIYF	TGTGCCAGCAGATCGGGGGAGGCTGGAAACACCATATATTTT
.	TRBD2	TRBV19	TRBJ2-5	CASSKILAGGPLGQYF	TGTGCCAGTAGTAAGATACTAGCGGGGGGCCCCCTGGGCCAGTACTTC
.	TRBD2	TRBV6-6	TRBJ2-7	CASSFLTSGYEQYF	TGTGCCAGCAGTTTCCTTACTAGCGGCTACGAGCAGTACTTC
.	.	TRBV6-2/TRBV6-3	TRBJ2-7	CASSSTLDREGSYEQYF	TGTGCCAGCAGTTCCACGTTGGACAGGGAGGGCTCCTACGAGCAGTACTTC
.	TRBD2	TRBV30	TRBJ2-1	CAWSSTASGRPPYNEQFF	TGTGCCTGGAGTTCCACTGCTAGCGGGAGACCCCCCTACAATGAGCAGTTCTTC
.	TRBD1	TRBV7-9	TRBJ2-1	CASSPGQGWINEQFF	TGTGCCAGCAGCCCCGGACAGGGTTGGATCAATGAGCAGTTCTTC